This T cell receptor beta chain is from a study of Ad26.COV2.S vaccination and SARS-CoV-2 variants. The CDR3 is made up of 14 amino acids. V trimming: 7 bases; J trimming: 3 bases; junction bases outside the gene matches: 6. CDR1 and CDR2 from the germline V gene are LNHDA and SQIVND (reference sequence). Sequencing used immunoSEQ multiplex PCR; TCRdb keeps in-frame clones, though not all of them. The profile shows roughly 700,000 clones, roughly 90% of them singletons. Treatment meaning: over 15 received Ad26.COV2.S at low or high dose, single or two shots; about five received placebo; per-sample allocation not given. Sampling took place 63 days after the first vaccine or placebo injection.

The receptor was isolated from a person aged 18-60 years who received the Ad26.COV2.S COVID-19 vaccine or a placebo. Sequenced material: peripheral blood, taken in a trial of Ad26.COV2.S vaccine versus placebo. This sequence joins TRBV19 and TRBJ1-2; 9 bases map to TRBD1. In DNA, the CDR3 is TGTGCCAGTACCCGGGACAGGGAGCACTATGGCTACACCTTC. Encoded protein: CASTRDREHYGYTF.